This is a list of T cell receptor beta chains from one sample in a study of blood T cell repertoires in COVID-19. TCRdb's copy holds only in-frame clones and misses some; the assay was immunoSEQ multiplex PCR. The table records approximately 200,000 clones, less than 90% of them present only once. The sequenced sample consisted of PBMCs or T cells enriched from blood (not recorded which). These receptors all come from a young woman who had been exposed to COVID-19. Both conserved end residues are part of each CDR3. D genes are given only for firm matches. Clone size is not always given. Where it is, it says once, few, many or a class for expanded clones.

length,D,V,size,J,DNA,CDR3
15,NA,TRBV6-5,few,TRBJ1-3,TGTGCCAGCAGTTTTACAGGGAGCTCTGGAAACACCATATATTTT,CASSFTGSSGNTIYF
17,NA,TRBV7-8,NA,TRBJ2-7,TGTGCCAGCAGCTTATGGGTGGGGTGGGGCGGATCCTACGAGCAGTACTTC,CASSLWVGWGGSYEQYF
14,NA,TRBV6-5,NA,TRBJ1-6,TGTGCCAGCAGTTATGGGGGGGGCGCCTCACCCCTCCACTTT,CASSYGGGASPLHF
15,TRBD1,TRBV27,few,TRBJ2-7,TGTGCCAGCAGTTTCCGACAGGGACCTCCCTACGAGCAGTACTTC,CASSFRQGPPYEQYF
12,NA,TRBV2,NA,TRBJ1-6,TGTGCCAGCACTCAGTTCGATTCACCCCTCCACTTT,CASTQFDSPLHF
14,NA,TRBV13,NA,TRBJ2-1,TGTGCCAGCAGCTTAAACAGCCCGGGAAATGAGCAGTTCTTC,CASSLNSPGNEQFF
13,NA,TRBV19,NA,TRBJ2-7,TGTGCCAGTAGTACCGCGCGGGGGCATGAGCAGTACTTC,CASSTARGHEQYF
14,NA,TRBV30,NA,TRBJ1-1,TGTGCCTGGAATCAGGCTACGGTGAACACTGAAGCTTTCTTT,CAWNQATVNTEAFF
12,NA,TRBV29-1,NA,TRBJ1-1,TGCAGCGTTGGGAGGGGTGACACTGAAGCTTTCTTT,CSVGRGDTEAFF
12,NA,TRBV12-3/TRBV12-4,NA,TRBJ1-1,TGTGCCAGCAGAAGGAGGAACACTGAAGCTTTCTTT,CASRRRNTEAFF
16,TRBD2,TRBV9,NA,TRBJ2-5,TGTGCCAGCAGCGTAGCTGGACTAGCGGGGCAAGAGACCCAGTACTTC,CASSVAGLAGQETQYF
11,NA,TRBV3-1/TRBV3-2,NA,TRBJ2-1,TGTGCCAGCAGCCAGGGCCCGAACGAGTTCTTC,CASSQGPNEFF
14,NA,TRBV6-5,NA,TRBJ1-1,TGTGCCAGCAGTCCCTTGTTAGGGGAAGCTGAAGCTTTCTTT,CASSPLLGEAEAFF
15,NA,TRBV19,NA,TRBJ1-2,TGTGCCAGTAGGATGCGGGACGGTAATTCCTATGGCTACACCTTC,CASRMRDGNSYGYTF
14,NA,TRBV11-2,NA,TRBJ1-1,TGTGCCAGCAGCTTCGATTGGCGGGACACTGAAGCTTTCTTT,CASSFDWRDTEAFF
13,NA,TRBV10-3,NA,TRBJ2-3,TGTGCCATCAGTATGGACAGCGGAGATACGCAGTATTTT,CAISMDSGDTQYF
15,NA,TRBV9,NA,TRBJ1-6,TGTGCCAGCAGCGTAGGGGGAGACCCCTATTCACCCCTCCACTTT,CASSVGGDPYSPLHF
14,NA,TRBV27,NA,TRBJ1-2,TGTGCCAGCAGTTTAGCGGGAATGAACTATGGCTACACCTTC,CASSLAGMNYGYTF
14,NA,TRBV6-2/TRBV6-3,NA,TRBJ1-2,TGTGCCAGCAGTTACGCGACACTCGCTACTGGCTACACCTTC,CASSYATLATGYTF
14,NA,TRBV19,NA,TRBJ1-5,TGTGCCAGTAGTATACCCCAACGGGGGCAGCCCCAGCATTTT,CASSIPQRGQPQHF
15,NA,TRBV15,NA,TRBJ2-3,TGTGCCACCAGCAGAGATAGCCTTTCCACAGATACGCAGTATTTT,CATSRDSLSTDTQYF
15,TRBD2,TRBV2,NA,TRBJ2-5,TGTGCCAGCAGTGTTAGCGGGGGGTCCCGAGAGACCCAGTACTTC,CASSVSGGSRETQYF
17,TRBD1,TRBV5-3,NA,TRBJ2-1,TGTGCCAGAAGCGCCTCCGACAGGGGTATTTCCTACAATGAGCAGTTCTTC,CARSASDRGISYNEQFF
12,NA,TRBV7-9,NA,TRBJ1-5,TGTGCCAGCAGCGACGAAAAAGAGGCCCAGCATTTT,CASSDEKEAQHF
16,NA,TRBV5-6,NA,TRBJ2-3,TGTGCCAGCAGCTTGGCAGGACCGGAGGGCCCAGATACGCAGTATTTT,CASSLAGPEGPDTQYF
16,TRBD2,TRBV29-1,NA,TRBJ2-1,TGCAGCGTTGTTCCACAACTAGCGGGGGGAAACAATGAGCAGTTCTTC,CSVVPQLAGGNNEQFF
15,TRBD2,TRBV5-1,NA,TRBJ2-2,TGCGCCAGCAGCTTTGCGGGGGGACGTACCGGGGAGCTGTTTTTT,CASSFAGGRTGELFF
15,TRBD2,TRBV19,NA,TRBJ2-7,TGTGCCAGTAGGCTAGCGGGGGCCCTCTCCTACGAGCAGTACTTC,CASRLAGALSYEQYF
14,TRBD1,TRBV7-9,NA,TRBJ2-5,TGTGCCAGCAGCTTCAGGGGGCTGCGGGAGACCCAGTACTTC,CASSFRGLRETQYF
16,TRBD1,TRBV5-6,NA,TRBJ1-4,TGTGCCAGCAGCTTGGGGAACAGGGGTTTTGGTGAAAAACTGTTTTTT,CASSLGNRGFGEKLFF
14,TRBD2,TRBV9,NA,TRBJ2-1,TGTGCCAGCGGAGGACTAGCGGTTACCAATGAGCAGTTCTTC,CASGGLAVTNEQFF
15,TRBD1,TRBV6-5,once,TRBJ1-5,TGTGCCAGCTATCCCGGGACAGGGAATGCTCAGCCCCAGCATTTT,CASYPGTGNAQPQHF
15,TRBD1,TRBV27,NA,TRBJ2-2,TGTGCCAGCAGTTTACTAGGGGGCCTGAGGTTGGAGCTGTTTTTT,CASSLLGGLRLELFF
15,NA,TRBV13,NA,TRBJ1-2,TGTGCCAGCAGCCGTCGGGACATACACTCCTATGGCTACACCTTC,CASSRRDIHSYGYTF
15,TRBD1,TRBV3-1/TRBV3-2,NA,TRBJ1-6,TGTGCCAGCAGCCAAGAGGGACAGGGTGGTTCACCCCTCCACTTT,CASSQEGQGGSPLHF
17,TRBD1,TRBV19,NA,TRBJ1-2,TGTGCCAGTAGTATCGTCGGCACACAGGGGACCTACTATGGCTACACCTTC,CASSIVGTQGTYYGYTF
14,NA,TRBV10-1,once,TRBJ2-5,TGCGCCAGCAGTGAAGCGGGCAGCCAAGAGACCCAGTACTTC,CASSEAGSQETQYF
16,NA,TRBV9,NA,TRBJ1-6,TGTGCCAGCAGCGTAGAGGCCCAGGGCCATAATTCACCCCTCCACTTT,CASSVEAQGHNSPLHF
15,NA,TRBV5-1,NA,TRBJ1-5,TGCGCCAGCAGCTTGGGGGGGCCCGGCAATCAGCCCCAGCATTTT,CASSLGGPGNQPQHF
15,NA,TRBV3-1/TRBV3-2,NA,TRBJ1-4,TGTGCCAGCAGCGAATACAGGGTACCCGTCGAAAAACTGTTTTTT,CASSEYRVPVEKLFF
13,NA,TRBV18,few,TRBJ1-1,TGTGCCAGCTCTCTCGGAGCTAACACTGAAGCTTTCTTT,CASSLGANTEAFF
13,TRBD1,TRBV7-9,NA,TRBJ1-4,TGTGCCGCAACAGGGGGCGCGGGTGAAAAACTGTTTTTT,CAATGGAGEKLFF
15,TRBD1,TRBV19,NA,TRBJ2-6,TGTGCCAGCTGGGACAGCAACTCTGGGGCCAACGTCCTGACTTTC,CASWDSNSGANVLTF
14,NA,TRBV11-3,NA,TRBJ2-2,TGTGCCAGCAGCACCTACAGGAACACCGGGGAGCTGTTTTTT,CASSTYRNTGELFF
12,TRBD1,TRBV29-1,once,TRBJ2-5,TGCAGCGCGGACAGGGACGCGGAGACCCAGTACTTC,CSADRDAETQYF
18,TRBD1,TRBV5-4,NA,TRBJ1-3,TGTGCCAGCAGCTTAGGGACAGGGGGATTTCGCTCTGGAAACACCATATATTTT,CASSLGTGGFRSGNTIYF
19,TRBD2,TRBV27,NA,TRBJ2-7,TGTGCCAGCACCCTAAACGGTGCTAGCGGGGGCGTAAGCTCCTACGAGCAGTACTTC,CASTLNGASGGVSSYEQYF
14,TRBD1,TRBV5-6,once,TRBJ2-7,TGTGCCAGCAGCTTCGGGACAGGGGTCTACGAGCAGTACTTC,CASSFGTGVYEQYF
15,TRBD1,TRBV27,NA,TRBJ1-6,TGTGCCAGCAGTTTACTGACAGGGGGCGATTCACCCCTCCACTTT,CASSLLTGGDSPLHF
15,NA,TRBV15,NA,TRBJ1-1,TGTGCCACCAGCAGAGATGGGGGCCTGGGCTCTGAAGCTTTCTTT,CATSRDGGLGSEAFF
15,NA,TRBV28,NA,TRBJ2-3,TGTGCCAGCAGTGCGGGCCCCGATAGCACAGATACGCAGTATTTT,CASSAGPDSTDTQYF